This TCR beta chain comes out of a study of blood T cell repertoires in COVID-19. Study overall: In each case, the material was cDNA or gDNA derived from T cells, B-cell-depleted T cells, or PBMCs.

The protocol was immunoSEQ multiplex PCR, while the TCRdb copy is restricted to in-frame clones and leaves out a portion. The table lists some 140,000 clones, under 85% of them singletons. V was clipped by 4 bases and J by 7 bases; unmatched bases: 2. Germline V gives CDR1 MNHEY, CDR2 SVGEGT. The CDR3 spans 12 residues. Regarding this clone: Other DNA sequences within the sample encode an identical CDR3.

Sequencing was done on a sample of peripheral blood. The sequence derives from a man in his 60s with COVID-19, enrolled during active disease. The chain couples TRBV6-2 or TRBV6-3 to TRBJ1-2; 8 bases are shared with TRBD1. The chain's CDR3 is CASSSGQAGYTF. The CDR3 nucleotides read TGTGCCAGCAGTTCGGGACAGGCTGGCTACACCTTC.